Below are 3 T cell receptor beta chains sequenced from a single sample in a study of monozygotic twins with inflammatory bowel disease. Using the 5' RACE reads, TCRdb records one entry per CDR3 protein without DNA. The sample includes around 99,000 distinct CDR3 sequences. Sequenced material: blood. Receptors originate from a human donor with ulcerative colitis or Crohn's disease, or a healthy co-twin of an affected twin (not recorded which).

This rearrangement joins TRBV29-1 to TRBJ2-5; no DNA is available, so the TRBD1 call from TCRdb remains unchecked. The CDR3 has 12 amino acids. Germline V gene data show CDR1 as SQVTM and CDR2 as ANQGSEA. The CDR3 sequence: CSVEGPGKTQYF. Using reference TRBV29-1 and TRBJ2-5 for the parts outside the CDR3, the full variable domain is SAVISQKPSRDICQRGTSLTIQCQVDSQVTMMFWYRQQPGQSLTLIATANQGSEATYESGFVIDKFPISRPNLTFSTLTVSNMSPEDSSIYLCSVEGPGKTQYFGPGTRLLVL.

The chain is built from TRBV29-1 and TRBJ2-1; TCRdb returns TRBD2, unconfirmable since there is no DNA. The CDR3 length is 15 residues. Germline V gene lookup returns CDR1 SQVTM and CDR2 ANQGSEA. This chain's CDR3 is CSVDVPSGRAGEQFF.

CDR3 loop: CATSRAPTEGEQYF. The chain carries TRBV15 and TRBJ2-7; TCRdb lists TRBD2, though no DNA is available to test this call. This CDR3 region has 14 residues. Germline V lookup: CDR1 LNHNV, CDR2 YYDKDF (reference sequence). Complete variable domain (other parts from reference TRBV15 and TRBJ2-7): DAMVIQNPRYQVTQFGKPVTLSCSQTLNHNVMYWYQQKSSQAPKLLFHYYDKDFNNEADTPDNFQSRRPNTSFCFLDIRSPGLGDTAMYLCATSRAPTEGEQYFGPGTRLTVT.